The rows below give T cell receptor beta chains drawn from one sample of a study of T cell repertoires in cytomegalovirus infection. TCRdb reanalysed the reads using MiXCR and keeps one entry per CDR3 protein. The sample has about 830,000 distinct CDR3 sequences; 30% to 35% are singletons. Antigens of these TCRs are unknown. Material: cultured CD8+ T cells from PBMCs, obtained from culture after CMV antigen stimulation. The receptors originated from a human donor in good health (CMV status not recorded). Some clones in this sample may be carry-over from other donors' samples. CDR3s include the opening cysteine and the closing phenylalanine or tryptophan. Only part of the rows carry a size: once, few, many, or a class if the clone is expanded.

.	TRBV5-6	TRBJ2-3	CASSLRLVTQYF
few	TRBV7-6	TRBJ2-1	CASSLGTGVPNEQFF
.	TRBV20-1	TRBJ2-3	CSPLTDTQYF
.	TRBV19	TRBJ2-1	CASHSGGWNEQFF
.	TRBV27	TRBJ2-1	CASSFGGGPQLNEQFF
few	TRBV6-1	TRBJ1-2	CASAGQGDYGYTF
few	TRBV29-1	TRBJ1-2	CSVYNPTVYGYTF
many	TRBV7-8	TRBJ2-5	CASSFPRGLGGETQYF
.	TRBV4-1	TRBJ1-5	CASSQDQGAGNQPQHF
many	TRBV7-8	TRBJ2-6	CASSLDRGSGSGANVLTF
.	TRBV18	TRBJ2-5	CASSTQTQETQYF